This is a list of T cell receptor beta chains from one sample in a study of blood T cell repertoires in COVID-19. Method: immunoSEQ multiplex PCR; TCRdb's copy keeps in-frame clones and lacks some. The sample lists about 200,000 clones; 82% were seen once. The source material was PBMCs or T cells enriched from blood (not recorded which). The receptors here all came from a man aged 35-49 years who had recovered from COVID-19. Each CDR3 is given with its conserved first and last residue. The D gene is left open where the match is weak. The listing skips clone size in some rows; elsewhere it reads once, few, many or a size class.

j_call: TRBJ2-1
v_call: TRBV6-2/TRBV6-3
d_call: .
clone_size: .
cdr3_nt: TGTGCCAGCAGTTACGGTGGGAGGCCCCCCGATGAGCAGTTCTTC
cdr3_aa: CASSYGGRPPDEQFF

j_call: TRBJ2-3
v_call: TRBV11-2
d_call: .
clone_size: .
cdr3_nt: TGTGCCAGCAGCTTCAGGGCTAGCACAGATACGCAGTATTTT
cdr3_aa: CASSFRASTDTQYF

j_call: TRBJ2-4
v_call: TRBV6-6
d_call: TRBD2
clone_size: few
cdr3_nt: TGTGCCAGCAGTCCCACTAGCGGGGGGGTCCTAGCCAAAAACATTCAGTACTTC
cdr3_aa: CASSPTSGGVLAKNIQYF

j_call: TRBJ1-1
v_call: TRBV6-1
d_call: .
clone_size: few
cdr3_nt: TGTGCCAGCAGTGAAGCCTTATGGGAGGGCACTGAAGCTTTCTTT
cdr3_aa: CASSEALWEGTEAFF

j_call: TRBJ2-7
v_call: TRBV28
d_call: .
clone_size: once
cdr3_nt: TGTGCCAGCACCACGGACGGGGTCTCCTACGAGCAGTACTTC
cdr3_aa: CASTTDGVSYEQYF

j_call: TRBJ2-3
v_call: TRBV23-1
d_call: TRBD1
clone_size: .
cdr3_nt: TGCGCCACTAAGGGACCAAAGAACAGGGGGCTCCCCAATACGCAGTATTTT
cdr3_aa: CATKGPKNRGLPNTQYF

j_call: TRBJ2-7
v_call: TRBV7-2
d_call: TRBD2
clone_size: .
cdr3_nt: TGTGCCAGCAGCTTTCGAACCGGGACTAGCGGGAGAAGTGGCTACGAGCAGTACTTC
cdr3_aa: CASSFRTGTSGRSGYEQYF

j_call: TRBJ2-3
v_call: TRBV5-6
d_call: .
clone_size: .
cdr3_nt: TGTGCCAGCAGCTTCAGCGGCACAGATACGCAGTATTTT
cdr3_aa: CASSFSGTDTQYF

j_call: TRBJ1-5
v_call: TRBV6-5
d_call: .
clone_size: .
cdr3_nt: TGTGCCAGCTCGCCACTCGCCCGACCCCAGCATTTT
cdr3_aa: CASSPLARPQHF

j_call: TRBJ1-2
v_call: TRBV6-5
d_call: TRBD1
clone_size: .
cdr3_nt: TGTGCCAGCAGTTACTTGACAGGGGGAGACTATGGCTACACCTTC
cdr3_aa: CASSYLTGGDYGYTF

j_call: TRBJ1-2
v_call: TRBV4-3
d_call: TRBD1
clone_size: .
cdr3_nt: TGCGCCAGCAGCCAAGATATCAGGGGGCACTATGGCTACACCTTC
cdr3_aa: CASSQDIRGHYGYTF

j_call: TRBJ2-1
v_call: TRBV7-6
d_call: TRBD1
clone_size: .
cdr3_nt: TGTGCCAGCAGCTGGGGACAGGGAGTTAAGAATGAGCAGTTCTTC
cdr3_aa: CASSWGQGVKNEQFF

j_call: TRBJ1-5
v_call: TRBV6-5
d_call: .
clone_size: few
cdr3_nt: TGTGCCAGCAGTTACTCGCGGGGGATTCAGCCCCAGCATTTT
cdr3_aa: CASSYSRGIQPQHF

j_call: TRBJ2-5
v_call: TRBV28
d_call: TRBD2
clone_size: .
cdr3_nt: TGTGCCAGCAGTAAAGCCTCTAGCGGGAGGGGGTCGGAGACCCAGTACTTC
cdr3_aa: CASSKASSGRGSETQYF

j_call: TRBJ1-5
v_call: TRBV19
d_call: .
clone_size: .
cdr3_nt: TGTGCCAGTAGTCCGTGGGGGCTTAGTCAGCCCCAGCATTTT
cdr3_aa: CASSPWGLSQPQHF

j_call: TRBJ2-3
v_call: TRBV7-3
d_call: TRBD2
clone_size: .
cdr3_nt: TGTGCCAGCATGCAAGCGGGAACCACTACAGATACGCAGTATTTT
cdr3_aa: CASMQAGTTTDTQYF

j_call: TRBJ1-2
v_call: TRBV7-9
d_call: .
clone_size: few
cdr3_nt: TGTGCCAGCAGCCATCGGAACAGGGCTTCGCTCTACTACACCTTC
cdr3_aa: CASSHRNRASLYYTF

j_call: TRBJ1-1
v_call: TRBV7-2
d_call: TRBD1
clone_size: once
cdr3_nt: TGTGCCAGCAGCTTAGCAACAGGGGGGTACCAAGGAGAAGCTTTCTTT
cdr3_aa: CASSLATGGYQGEAFF

j_call: TRBJ1-2
v_call: TRBV15
d_call: TRBD1
clone_size: .
cdr3_nt: TGTGCCACCAGCAGACTCACAGGGGGCACCGCTAACTATGGCTACACCTTC
cdr3_aa: CATSRLTGGTANYGYTF

j_call: TRBJ1-5
v_call: TRBV7-2
d_call: .
clone_size: .
cdr3_nt: TGTGCCAGCAGCTTCGGACAGACCTTCAATCAGCCCCAGCATTTT
cdr3_aa: CASSFGQTFNQPQHF

j_call: TRBJ1-2
v_call: TRBV6-6
d_call: TRBD1
clone_size: .
cdr3_nt: TGTGCCAGCAGTATCACCGGGACAGGGGACTACACCTTC
cdr3_aa: CASSITGTGDYTF

j_call: TRBJ2-1
v_call: TRBV9
d_call: TRBD2
clone_size: .
cdr3_nt: TGTGCCAGCAGCAAGGGACTAGCGGGCTCCTACAATGAGCAGTTCTTC
cdr3_aa: CASSKGLAGSYNEQFF

j_call: TRBJ1-5
v_call: TRBV5-4
d_call: .
clone_size: .
cdr3_nt: TGTGCCAGCAGCTTAGGGGTAGGTCAGCCCCAGCATTTT
cdr3_aa: CASSLGVGQPQHF

j_call: TRBJ2-5
v_call: TRBV2
d_call: .
clone_size: .
cdr3_nt: TGTGCCAGCAGTGTGGCAGGGGCAGAGACCCAGTACTTC
cdr3_aa: CASSVAGAETQYF

j_call: TRBJ2-1
v_call: TRBV9
d_call: .
clone_size: .
cdr3_nt: TGTGCCAGCAGCTTTGGAGGTGACTACAATGAGCAGTTCTTC
cdr3_aa: CASSFGGDYNEQFF

j_call: TRBJ2-5
v_call: TRBV11-2
d_call: .
clone_size: .
cdr3_nt: TGTGCCAGCAGCTTAGGGGGAACAGGGATCGGAGAGACCCAGTACTTC
cdr3_aa: CASSLGGTGIGETQYF

j_call: TRBJ1-2
v_call: TRBV10-3
d_call: .
clone_size: .
cdr3_nt: TGTGCCATCACAGGTCCAGGCAGCTATGGCTACACCTTC
cdr3_aa: CAITGPGSYGYTF

j_call: TRBJ1-1
v_call: TRBV5-1
d_call: .
clone_size: .
cdr3_nt: TGCGCCAGCAGCTGGGGGGGAAGTGAAGCTTTCTTT
cdr3_aa: CASSWGGSEAFF

j_call: TRBJ2-3
v_call: TRBV15
d_call: .
clone_size: once
cdr3_nt: TGTGCCACCAGCGCGGGACAGGATACGCAGTATTTT
cdr3_aa: CATSAGQDTQYF

j_call: TRBJ2-3
v_call: TRBV7-3
d_call: .
clone_size: .
cdr3_nt: TGTGCCAGCAGCCCCGAGATCGCACAGGGTACGCAGTATTTT
cdr3_aa: CASSPEIAQGTQYF

j_call: TRBJ2-1
v_call: TRBV27
d_call: TRBD1
clone_size: .
cdr3_nt: TGTGCCAGCAGTTACCAGGGGGCGGCCCAACGAAATGAGCAGTTCTTC
cdr3_aa: CASSYQGAAQRNEQFF

j_call: TRBJ2-2
v_call: TRBV5-1
d_call: .
clone_size: .
cdr3_nt: TGCGCCAGCAGCACGCAGGGATCCGGGGAGCTGTTTTTT
cdr3_aa: CASSTQGSGELFF

j_call: TRBJ1-6
v_call: TRBV12-3/TRBV12-4
d_call: .
clone_size: many
cdr3_nt: TGTGCCAGCAGTCGGGAGTCACCCCTCCACTTT
cdr3_aa: CASSRESPLHF

j_call: TRBJ2-1
v_call: TRBV27
d_call: TRBD1
clone_size: .
cdr3_nt: TGTGCCAGCAGGCGGACAGGGACCATTTGGGATGAGCAGTTCTTC
cdr3_aa: CASRRTGTIWDEQFF

j_call: TRBJ2-4
v_call: TRBV7-3
d_call: TRBD1
clone_size: once
cdr3_nt: TGTGCCAGCAGCTCACGACAGGGGTCCCAAAACATTCAGTACTTC
cdr3_aa: CASSSRQGSQNIQYF

j_call: TRBJ2-1
v_call: TRBV6-5
d_call: .
clone_size: .
cdr3_nt: TGTGCCAGCAGCCTAGATAACCGTGACAATGAGCAGTTCTTC
cdr3_aa: CASSLDNRDNEQFF

j_call: TRBJ1-2
v_call: TRBV9
d_call: TRBD1
clone_size: .
cdr3_nt: TGTGCCAGCAGCGTGGCGACAGGGGACTATGGCTACACCTTC
cdr3_aa: CASSVATGDYGYTF

j_call: TRBJ2-3
v_call: TRBV28
d_call: TRBD2
clone_size: once
cdr3_nt: TGTGCCACCATCGGGGGGAGCACAGATACGCAGTATTTT
cdr3_aa: CATIGGSTDTQYF

j_call: TRBJ2-6
v_call: TRBV5-6
d_call: .
clone_size: once
cdr3_nt: TGTGCCAGCAGCTCCAACTCTGGGGCCAACGTCCTGACTTTC
cdr3_aa: CASSSNSGANVLTF

j_call: TRBJ1-6
v_call: TRBV3-1/TRBV3-2
d_call: .
clone_size: .
cdr3_nt: TGTGCCAGCAGCCTTTACTCGGGGGGGGAAGAGTCACCCCTCCACTTT
cdr3_aa: CASSLYSGGEESPLHF

j_call: TRBJ1-3
v_call: TRBV2
d_call: .
clone_size: .
cdr3_nt: TGTGCCAAAATAAGAGACTCTGGAAACACCATATATTTT
cdr3_aa: CAKIRDSGNTIYF

j_call: TRBJ1-2
v_call: TRBV9
d_call: .
clone_size: .
cdr3_nt: TGTGCCAGCAGCGTAGAAGGGGACTATGGCTACACCTTC
cdr3_aa: CASSVEGDYGYTF

j_call: TRBJ1-1
v_call: TRBV5-1
d_call: TRBD1
clone_size: .
cdr3_nt: TGCGCCAGCAGCGAGCGGACAGGGCGGACTGAAGCTTTCTTT
cdr3_aa: CASSERTGRTEAFF

j_call: TRBJ1-2
v_call: TRBV18
d_call: TRBD1
clone_size: .
cdr3_nt: TGTGCCAGCTCACCCAGTTTGGGGACAGGGGGCGAGGATGGCTACACCTTC
cdr3_aa: CASSPSLGTGGEDGYTF

j_call: TRBJ2-3
v_call: TRBV19
d_call: TRBD1
clone_size: many
cdr3_nt: TGTGCCGCCCAATCCGGACAGGGGGTTACAGATACGCAGTATTTT
cdr3_aa: CAAQSGQGVTDTQYF

j_call: TRBJ1-1
v_call: TRBV29-1
d_call: TRBD1
clone_size: .
cdr3_nt: TGCAGCGTCCACAGACAGGGCCTATGGACTGAAGCTTTCTTT
cdr3_aa: CSVHRQGLWTEAFF

j_call: TRBJ2-2
v_call: TRBV6-4
d_call: .
clone_size: .
cdr3_nt: TGTGCCAGCGGGAGGCAGGGGGACACCGGGGAGCTGTTTTTT
cdr3_aa: CASGRQGDTGELFF

j_call: TRBJ1-1
v_call: TRBV6-1
d_call: .
clone_size: once
cdr3_nt: TGTGCCAGCAGTGATTGGAGCAAGAACACTGAAGCTTTCTTT
cdr3_aa: CASSDWSKNTEAFF

j_call: TRBJ2-7
v_call: TRBV19
d_call: TRBD1
clone_size: .
cdr3_nt: TGTGCCAGTAGTGCCGATACAGGGGCCGATAGGGAGCAGTACTTC
cdr3_aa: CASSADTGADREQYF

j_call: TRBJ1-2
v_call: TRBV9
d_call: .
clone_size: once
cdr3_nt: TGTGCCAGCACGGGGGGGCAAGGCTACACCTTC
cdr3_aa: CASTGGQGYTF

j_call: TRBJ1-1
v_call: TRBV19
d_call: .
clone_size: .
cdr3_nt: TGTGCCAGTAGTATTAAGGACAGTGGGGCATCAATGAACACTGAAGCTTTCTTT
cdr3_aa: CASSIKDSGASMNTEAFF

j_call: TRBJ1-1
v_call: TRBV7-2
d_call: TRBD1
clone_size: .
cdr3_nt: TGTGCCAGCAGCTCATGGACAGGACCATACACTGAAGCTTTCTTT
cdr3_aa: CASSSWTGPYTEAFF

j_call: TRBJ1-2
v_call: TRBV28
d_call: .
clone_size: .
cdr3_nt: TGTGCCAGCAGAGTTTATGGGGGGGATTTCAACTATGGCTACACCTTC
cdr3_aa: CASRVYGGDFNYGYTF

j_call: TRBJ2-4
v_call: TRBV2
d_call: .
clone_size: few
cdr3_nt: TGTGCCAGCAGTGAGCAACAGGACATTCAGTACTTC
cdr3_aa: CASSEQQDIQYF

j_call: TRBJ1-2
v_call: TRBV4-3
d_call: TRBD1
clone_size: .
cdr3_nt: TGCGCCAGCAGCCAGGCCAGGACAGGGGGAGGGTATGGCTACACCTTC
cdr3_aa: CASSQARTGGGYGYTF

j_call: TRBJ2-7
v_call: TRBV19
d_call: .
clone_size: .
cdr3_nt: TGTGCCAGTAGTATAGAGTTCTCACAGGTTGGCTACGAGCAGTACTTC
cdr3_aa: CASSIEFSQVGYEQYF

j_call: TRBJ1-4
v_call: TRBV4-3
d_call: TRBD1
clone_size: .
cdr3_nt: TGCGCCAGCAGCCAAGAGCGGACAGGGAGTAATGAAAAACTGTTTTTT
cdr3_aa: CASSQERTGSNEKLFF

j_call: TRBJ2-2
v_call: TRBV7-2
d_call: .
clone_size: .
cdr3_nt: TGTGCCAGCAGCCCGCCGGGACACCGCCTCACCGGGGAGCTGTTTTTT
cdr3_aa: CASSPPGHRLTGELFF

j_call: TRBJ1-4
v_call: TRBV28
d_call: .
clone_size: once
cdr3_nt: TGTGCCAGCAGTTTACCCCCCTGGCGGTATAATGAAAAACTGTTTTTT
cdr3_aa: CASSLPPWRYNEKLFF

j_call: TRBJ1-2
v_call: TRBV6-5
d_call: TRBD1
clone_size: .
cdr3_nt: TGTGCCAGCAGTTACTCCAAAGGACAGGTCCCATATGGCTACACCTTC
cdr3_aa: CASSYSKGQVPYGYTF